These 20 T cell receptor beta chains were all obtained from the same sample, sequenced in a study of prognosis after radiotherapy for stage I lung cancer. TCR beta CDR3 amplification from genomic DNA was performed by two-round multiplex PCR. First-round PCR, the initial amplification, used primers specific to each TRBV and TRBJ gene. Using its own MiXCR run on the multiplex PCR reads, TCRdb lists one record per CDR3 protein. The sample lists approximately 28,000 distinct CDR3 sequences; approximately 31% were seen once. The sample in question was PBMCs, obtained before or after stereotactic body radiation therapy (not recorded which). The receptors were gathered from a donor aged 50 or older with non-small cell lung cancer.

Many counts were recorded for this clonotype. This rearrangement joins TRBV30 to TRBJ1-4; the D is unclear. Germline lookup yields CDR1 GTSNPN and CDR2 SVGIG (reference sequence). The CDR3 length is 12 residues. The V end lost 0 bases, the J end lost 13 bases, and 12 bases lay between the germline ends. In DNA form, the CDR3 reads TGTGCCTGGAGTGTAAACCGGGGAAGACTGTTTTTT. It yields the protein CAWSVNRGRLFF.

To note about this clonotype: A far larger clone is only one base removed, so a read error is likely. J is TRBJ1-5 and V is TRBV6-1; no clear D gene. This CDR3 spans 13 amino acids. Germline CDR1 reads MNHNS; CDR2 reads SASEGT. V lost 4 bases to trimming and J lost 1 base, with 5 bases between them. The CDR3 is CASSGWSNQPQHF. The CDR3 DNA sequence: TGTGCCAGCAGTGGGTGGAGCAATCAGCCCCAGCATTTT.

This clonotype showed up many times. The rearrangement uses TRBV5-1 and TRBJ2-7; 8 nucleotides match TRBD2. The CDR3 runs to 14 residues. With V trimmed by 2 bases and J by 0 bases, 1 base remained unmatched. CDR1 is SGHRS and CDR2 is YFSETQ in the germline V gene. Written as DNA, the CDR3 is TGCGCCAGCAGCTTAAGCGGGAGCTCCTACGAGCAGTACTTC. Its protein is CASSLSGSSYEQYF.

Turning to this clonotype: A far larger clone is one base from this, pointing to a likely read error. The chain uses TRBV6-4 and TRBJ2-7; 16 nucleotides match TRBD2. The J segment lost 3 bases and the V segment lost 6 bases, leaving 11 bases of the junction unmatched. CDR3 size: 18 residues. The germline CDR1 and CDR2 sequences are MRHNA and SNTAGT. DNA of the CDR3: TGTGCCAGCAGCTCCGGGACTAGCGGGAGGGCTAGCTACTACGAGCAGTACTTC. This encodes CASSSGTSGRASYYEQYF.

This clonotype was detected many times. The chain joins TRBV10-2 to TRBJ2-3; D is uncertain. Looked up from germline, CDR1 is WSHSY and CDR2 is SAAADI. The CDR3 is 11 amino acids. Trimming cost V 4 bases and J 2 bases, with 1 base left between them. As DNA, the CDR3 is TGCGCCAGCAGTGCCACAGATACGCAGTATTTT. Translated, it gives CASSATDTQYF.

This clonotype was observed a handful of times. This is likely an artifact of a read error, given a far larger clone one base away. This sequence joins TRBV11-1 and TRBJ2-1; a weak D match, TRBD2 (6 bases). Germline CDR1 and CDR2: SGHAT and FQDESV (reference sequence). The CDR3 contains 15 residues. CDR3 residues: CASSLVLRGDNEQSF. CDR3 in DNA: TGTGCCAGCAGCTTAGTACTGCGGGGCGACAATGAGCAGTCCTTC.

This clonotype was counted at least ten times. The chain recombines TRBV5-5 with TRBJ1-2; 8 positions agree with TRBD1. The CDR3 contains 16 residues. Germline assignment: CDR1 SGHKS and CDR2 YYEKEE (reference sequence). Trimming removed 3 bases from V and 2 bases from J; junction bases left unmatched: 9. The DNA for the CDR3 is TGTGCCAGCAGCTCGGAGTGGACAGGGACGAACTATGGCTACACCTTC. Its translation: CASSSEWTGTNYGYTF.

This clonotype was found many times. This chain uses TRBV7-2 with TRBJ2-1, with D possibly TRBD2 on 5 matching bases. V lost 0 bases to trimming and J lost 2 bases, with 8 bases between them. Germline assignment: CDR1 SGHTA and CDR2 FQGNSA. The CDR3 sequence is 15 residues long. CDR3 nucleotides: TGTGCCAGCAGCTTAGCATACGGGGCCTACAATGAGCAGTTCTTC. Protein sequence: CASSLAYGAYNEQFF. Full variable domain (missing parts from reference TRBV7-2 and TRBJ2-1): GAGVSQSPSNKVTEKGKDVELRCDPISGHTALYWYRQSLGQGLEFLIYFQGNSAPDKSGLPSDRFSAERTGGSVSTLTIQRTQQEDSAVYLCASSLAYGAYNEQFFGPGTRLTVL.

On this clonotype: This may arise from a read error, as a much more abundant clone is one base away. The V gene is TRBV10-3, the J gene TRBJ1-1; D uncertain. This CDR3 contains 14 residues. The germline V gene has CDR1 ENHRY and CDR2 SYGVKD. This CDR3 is CAIADENSNAEALF. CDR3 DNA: TGTGCCATCGCGGATGAAAACAGTAACGCTGAAGCTCTCTTT.

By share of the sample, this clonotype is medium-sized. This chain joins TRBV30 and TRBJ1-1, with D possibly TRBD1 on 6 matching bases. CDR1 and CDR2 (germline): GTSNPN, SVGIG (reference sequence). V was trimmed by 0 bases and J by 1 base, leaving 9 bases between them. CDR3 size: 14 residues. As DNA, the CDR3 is TGTGCCTGGAGTGTAGGGGGGACGAACACTGAAGCTTTCTTT. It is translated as CAWSVGGTNTEAFF. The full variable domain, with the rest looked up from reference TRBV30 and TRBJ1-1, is SQTIHQWPATLVQPVGSPLSLECTVEGTSNPNLYWYRQAAGRGLQLLFYSVGIGQISSEVPQNLSASRPQDRQFILSSKKLLLSDSGFYLCAWSVGGTNTEAFFGQGTRLTVV.

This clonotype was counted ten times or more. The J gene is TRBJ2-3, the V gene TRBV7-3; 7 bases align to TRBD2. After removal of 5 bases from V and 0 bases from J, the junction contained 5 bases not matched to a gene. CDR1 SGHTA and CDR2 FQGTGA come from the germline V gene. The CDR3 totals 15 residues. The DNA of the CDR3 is TGTGCCAGCAGCCCGTTCGGGGGGAGCACAGATACGCAGTATTTT. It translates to CASSPFGGSTDTQYF. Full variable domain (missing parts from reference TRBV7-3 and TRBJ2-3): GAGVSQTPSNKVTEKGKYVELRCDPISGHTALYWYRQSLGQGPEFLIYFQGTGAADDSGLPNDRFFAVRPEGSVSTLKIQRTERGDSAVYLCASSPFGGSTDTQYFGPGTRLTVL.

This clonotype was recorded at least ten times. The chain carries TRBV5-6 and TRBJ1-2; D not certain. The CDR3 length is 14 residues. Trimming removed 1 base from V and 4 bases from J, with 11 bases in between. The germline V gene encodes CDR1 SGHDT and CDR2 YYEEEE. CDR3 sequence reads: CASSLWGSGYGYTF. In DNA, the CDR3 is TGTGCCAGCAGCTTGTGGGGTAGCGGCTATGGCTACACCTTC.

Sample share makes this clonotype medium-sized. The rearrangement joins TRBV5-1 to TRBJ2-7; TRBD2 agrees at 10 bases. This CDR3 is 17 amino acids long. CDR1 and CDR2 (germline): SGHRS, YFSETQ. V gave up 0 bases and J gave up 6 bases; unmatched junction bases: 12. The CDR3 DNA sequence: TGCGCCAGCAGCTTGGCAAGCCTAAGCGGGGGGGCTGGCGAGCAGTACTTC. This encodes CASSLASLSGGAGEQYF.

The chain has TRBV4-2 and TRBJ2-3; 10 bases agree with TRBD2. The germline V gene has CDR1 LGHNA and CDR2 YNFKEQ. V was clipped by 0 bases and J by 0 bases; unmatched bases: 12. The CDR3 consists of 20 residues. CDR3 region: CASSQDRMVAGGSSTDTQYF. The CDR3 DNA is TGTGCCAGCAGCCAAGATAGGATGGTAGCGGGAGGTTCTAGCACAGATACGCAGTATTTT.

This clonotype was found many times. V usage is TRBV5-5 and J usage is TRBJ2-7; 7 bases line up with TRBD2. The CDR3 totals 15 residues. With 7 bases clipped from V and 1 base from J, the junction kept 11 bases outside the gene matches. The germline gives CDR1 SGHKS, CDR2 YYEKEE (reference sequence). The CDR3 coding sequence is TGTGCCAGCTTTCGGGACCCGGGGGGATCCTACGAGCAGTACTTC. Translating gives CASFRDPGGSYEQYF. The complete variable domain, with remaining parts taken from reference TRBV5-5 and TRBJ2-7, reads DAGVTQSPTHLIKTRGQQVTLRCSPISGHKSVSWYQQVLGQGPQFIFQYYEKEERGRGNFPDRFSARQFPNYSSELNVNALLLGDSALYLCASFRDPGGSYEQYFGPGTRLTVT.

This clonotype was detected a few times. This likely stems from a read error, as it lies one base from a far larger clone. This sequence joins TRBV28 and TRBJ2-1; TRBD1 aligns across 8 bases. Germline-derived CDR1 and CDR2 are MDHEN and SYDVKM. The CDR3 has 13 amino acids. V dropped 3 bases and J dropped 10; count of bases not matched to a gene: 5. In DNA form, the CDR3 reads TGTGCCAGCAGTTTCAGGGGGCCTGGCGAGCAGTTCTTC. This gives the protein CASSFRGPGEQFF. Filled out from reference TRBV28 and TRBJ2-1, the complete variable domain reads DVKVTQSSRYLVKRTGEKVFLECVQDMDHENMFWYRQDPGLGLRLIYFSYDVKMKEKGDIPEGYSVSREKKERFSLILESASTNQTSMYLCASSFRGPGEQFFGPGTRLTVL.

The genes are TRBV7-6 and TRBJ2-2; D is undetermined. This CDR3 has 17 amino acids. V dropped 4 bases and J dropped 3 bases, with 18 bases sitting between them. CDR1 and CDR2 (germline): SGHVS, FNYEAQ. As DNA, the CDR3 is TGTGCCAGCAGCTCCGAAGGTGGTTATGGCGACACCGGGGAGCTGTTTTTT. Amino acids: CASSSEGGYGDTGELFF.

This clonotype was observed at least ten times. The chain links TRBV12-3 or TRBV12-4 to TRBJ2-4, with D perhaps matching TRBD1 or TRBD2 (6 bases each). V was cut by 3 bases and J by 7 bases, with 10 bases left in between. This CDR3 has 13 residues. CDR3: CASSFGGLNIQYF. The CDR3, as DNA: TGTGCCAGCAGTTTCGGGGGCCTGAACATTCAGTACTTC.

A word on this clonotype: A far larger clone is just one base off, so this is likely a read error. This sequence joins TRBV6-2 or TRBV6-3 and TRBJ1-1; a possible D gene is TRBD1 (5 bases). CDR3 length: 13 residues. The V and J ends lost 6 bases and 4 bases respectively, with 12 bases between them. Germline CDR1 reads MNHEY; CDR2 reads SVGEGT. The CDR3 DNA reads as TGTGCCAGCAGGACGGGGGGGAGCACTGAAGCTTTCTTT. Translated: CASRTGGSTEAFF.

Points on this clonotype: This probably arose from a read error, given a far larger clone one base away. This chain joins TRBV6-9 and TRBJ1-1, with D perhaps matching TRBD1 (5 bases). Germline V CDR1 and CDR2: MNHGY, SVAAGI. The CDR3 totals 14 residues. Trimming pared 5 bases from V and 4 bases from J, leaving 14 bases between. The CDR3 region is CASSTRRGVTEAFF. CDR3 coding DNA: TGTGCCAGCAGTACCCGGCGAGGGGTCACTGAAGCTTTCTTT.